The 9 T cell receptor beta chains below were found in one sample sequenced in a study of graft-versus-host responses after intestinal transplantation. For these receptors, no antigen is known. Using immunoSEQ multiplex PCR, the repertoire was profiled, and TCRdb retains in-frame clones only, with some absent. Of around 130,000 clones listed, around nine tenths are singletons. This sample comprised unstimulated CD4+ T cells sorted from spleen or lymph node cells, obtained before intestinal transplant. Source of these receptors: a human donor who received an intestinal transplant.

To note about this clone: An end of the junction differs from the germline gene, which may be a read error. The V gene is TRBV14, the J gene TRBJ2-2; D gene unclear. The germline CDR1 and CDR2 sequences are SGHDN and FVKESK. The CDR3 consists of 14 residues. The CDR3: CASSRLTNTGELFF. Written as DNA, the CDR3 is TGTGCCAGTAGCCGCCTTACGAACACCGGGGAGCTGTTTTTT.

This chain uses TRBV7-9 with TRBJ1-3, with D hard to call. CDR3 length: 15 residues. V shed 5 bases and J shed 3 bases, with 14 bases lying between them. Germline lookup yields CDR1 SEHNR and CDR2 FQNEAQ (reference sequence). CDR3 nucleotide sequence: TGTGCCAGCAGCGCCGGGGATGTTCATGGAAACACCATATATTTT. Translation gives CASSAGDVHGNTIYF.

The chain couples TRBV5-1 to TRBJ1-1; D ambiguous. CDR1 and CDR2 from the germline V gene are SGHRS and YFSETQ. The CDR3 sequence is 14 residues long. Trimming cost V 4 bases and J 4 bases, with 14 bases left between them. The CDR3 sequence is CASSPGPDRTEAFF. The CDR3 nucleotides are TGCGCCAGCAGCCCCGGCCCGGATCGCACTGAAGCTTTCTTT.

This sequence joins TRBV5-4 and TRBJ1-3; D call uncertain. Germline V gene data show CDR1 as SGHNT and CDR2 as YYREEE (reference sequence). This CDR3 region has 14 residues. The V end lost 3 bases, the J end lost 1 base, and 8 bases lay between the germline ends. CDR3 coding DNA: TGTGCCAGCAGCTCCCGTCGATCTGGAAACACCATATATTTT. Protein product: CASSSRRSGNTIYF.

The V gene is TRBV5-1, the J gene TRBJ2-2; 9 positions agree with TRBD1. Germline trimming cut 3 bases from V and 5 bases from J; bases unmatched to any gene: 5. This CDR3 has 15 amino acids. Looked up from germline, CDR1 is SGHRS and CDR2 is YFSETQ. The CDR3 loop is CASSSGQGFTGELFF. As DNA, the CDR3 is TGCGCCAGCAGCTCGGGACAGGGATTTACCGGGGAGCTGTTTTTT.

The chain is built from TRBV6-1 and TRBJ1-2; D unresolved. Germline V gene data show CDR1 as MNHNS and CDR2 as SASEGT. The V and J ends lost 7 bases and 3 bases respectively, with 15 bases between them. The CDR3 runs 14 residues. CDR3 in DNA: TGTGCCAGCATGACCGGGCTTACCCACTATGGCTACACCTTC. Its protein is CASMTGLTHYGYTF.

The CDR3 nucleotides read TGTGCCAGTAGTAGGCTAGCGGGGGCGGGGACCGGGGAGCTGTTTTTT. This codes for CASSRLAGAGTGELFF. This chain joins TRBV19 and TRBJ2-2; 10 bases line up with TRBD2. Germline CDR1 reads LNHDA; CDR2 reads SQIVND (reference sequence). V dropped 4 bases and J dropped 5; count of bases not matched to a gene: 7. This CDR3 contains 16 residues.

V is TRBV5-1 and J is TRBJ2-5, with 9 bases that match TRBD2. With V trimmed by 4 bases and J by 2 bases, 12 bases remained unmatched. The CDR3 spans 17 residues. Germline assignment: CDR1 SGHRS and CDR2 YFSETQ. CDR3 sequence: CASSPLWQRGAQETQYF. Written as DNA, the CDR3 is TGCGCCAGCAGCCCCCTCTGGCAGCGGGGGGCACAAGAGACCCAGTACTTC.

The rearrangement joins TRBV18 to TRBJ1-3; D not resolved. This CDR3 has 14 amino acids. V dropped 4 bases and J dropped 5 bases, with 12 bases sitting between them. CDR1 and CDR2 from the germline V gene are KGHSH and LQKENI. The CDR3 nucleotides read TGTGCCAGCTCACAGTCAGAGCCGAGAAACACCATATATTTT. Its translation is CASSQSEPRNTIYF.